One and the same sample provided the 26 T cell receptor beta chains below, sequenced in a study of T cell repertoires in cytomegalovirus infection. Which antigens these TCRs recognize remains unknown. One entry per CDR3 protein results from TCRdb running MiXCR on the reads. This sample has roughly 990,000 distinct CDR3 sequences, with roughly 31% found just once. The specimen comprised cultured CD8+ T cells from PBMCs, sampled from culture after CMV antigen stimulation. These receptor sequences come from a human donor in good health (CMV status not recorded). Some clones in this sample may be carry-over from other donors' samples.

This chain joins TRBV6-5 and TRBJ1-1, with 7 bases aligning to TRBD1. CDR3 length equals 16 residues. Germline loops: CDR1 MNHEY, CDR2 SVGAGI. V lost 2 bases and J lost 3; bases outside the gene matches: 9. In DNA, the CDR3 is TGTGCCAGCAGTTACATGTCAGGGGGATTGCACACTGAAGCTTTCTTT. Translation gives CASSYMSGGLHTEAFF.

The rearrangement joins TRBV6-1 to TRBJ2-1; D is uncertain. The CDR3 totals 15 residues. Germline V gene sequence: CDR1 MNHNS, CDR2 SASEGT. Between the trimmed V and J ends, which lost 5 bases and 0 bases, there was a span of 11 bases. CDR3: CASSLTLTSYNEQFF. For the CDR3, the DNA is TGTGCCAGCAGTCTGACATTAACCTCCTACAATGAGCAGTTCTTC.

The genes are TRBV19 and TRBJ2-1; D unclear. In germline, CDR1 is LNHDA, CDR2 SQIVND (reference sequence). V gave up 3 bases and J gave up 0 bases, with 18 bases separating them. CDR3 length equals 18 residues. In DNA form, the CDR3 reads TGTGCCAGTAGTATCCTTTCCGGCGGAGAGTACTCCTACAATGAGCAGTTCTTC. Its translation: CASSILSGGEYSYNEQFF.

This chain uses TRBV7-9 with TRBJ2-5; the D gene is possibly TRBD2 (6 bases). Germline CDR1 is SEHNR and CDR2 is FQNEAQ (reference sequence). This CDR3 contains 16 residues. Deletions cut 5 bases from V and 0 bases from J, with 16 bases between. In nucleotides, the CDR3 is TGTGCCAGCAGCCCTAAGGACTACCCTAACCAAGAGACCCAGTACTTC. Its translation is CASSPKDYPNQETQYF.

The chain joins TRBV13 to TRBJ1-1; D gene unclear. The CDR3 is 14 amino acids. Germline CDR1 is PRHDT and CDR2 is FYEKMQ (reference sequence). V was trimmed by 5 bases and J by 0 bases, leaving 10 bases between them. CDR3 loop: CASSRPLMNTEAFF. CDR3 DNA: TGTGCCAGCAGCCGGCCCCTTATGAACACTGAAGCTTTCTTT.

This chain connects TRBV6-6 to TRBJ2-1, with 7 bases identical to TRBD1. The CDR3 spans 18 residues. V lost 0 bases, J lost 6 bases, and 14 bases stayed unmatched. Per the germline V gene, CDR1 is MNHNY and CDR2 is SVGAGI (reference sequence). The CDR3 DNA is TGTGCCAGCAGTTACTCCCCGGACAGGCGCTACTTGGGCAATGAGCAGTTCTTC. It is translated as CASSYSPDRRYLGNEQFF.

Worth noting for this clonotype: With a much larger clone just one base away, this may be a read error. V usage is TRBV12-3 or TRBV12-4 and J usage is TRBJ2-2, with 8 bases lining up with TRBD2. The CDR3 is 14 residues long. The DNA for the CDR3 is TGTGTCAGTCGGAGCGGGAGGAACACCGGGGAGCTGTTTTTT. As protein: CVSRSGRNTGELFF.

The CDR3 sequence: CASRATGALNTEAFF. CDR3 DNA sequence: TGTGCCAGCAGGGCGACAGGGGCCCTGAACACTGAAGCTTTCTTT. The chain uses TRBV25-1 and TRBJ1-1, with TRBD1 identical over 8 bases. The CDR3 contains 15 residues. The V gene end was trimmed by 6 bases and the J gene end by 0 bases; junction bases not matched to a gene: 6. The germline gives CDR1 MGHDK, CDR2 SYGVNS.

The chain employs TRBV6-5 and TRBJ2-3; possible D gene TRBD1, 6 bases. The length of the CDR3 is 13 residues. From germline, CDR1 is MNHEY and CDR2 SVGAGI. Trimming took off 0 bases at V and 9 bases at J, with 10 bases between the two ends. The CDR3 sequence: CASSYSPGETQYF. In DNA, the CDR3 is TGTGCCAGCAGTTACTCTCCAGGGGAAACGCAGTATTTT.

This clonotype was seen more than once but under ten times. The chain employs TRBV2 and TRBJ2-7; 8 bases align to TRBD2. Germline lookup yields CDR1 SNHLY and CDR2 FYNNEI. This CDR3 spans 15 amino acids. After removal of 1 base from V and 1 base from J, the junction contained 3 bases not matched to a gene. For the CDR3, the DNA is TGTGCCAGCAGTGAAGTAACTAGCGGTTCCTACGAGCAGTACGTC. Translating gives CASSEVTSGSYEQYV.

A few counts support this clonotype. The chain has TRBV7-2 and TRBJ2-7; TRBD1 is a possible D gene (6 bases). The V and J ends lost 5 bases and 3 bases respectively, with 23 bases between them. CDR3 length equals 17 residues. Germline CDR1 SGHTA, CDR2 FQGNSA. CDR3 protein: CASSPILQGSMGYEQYF. The CDR3 DNA follows: TGTGCCAGCAGCCCGATCCTACAGGGTTCCATGGGCTACGAGCAGTACTTC.

This clonotype was counted only a few times. This chain uses TRBV27 with TRBJ2-1; 8 bases are a match to TRBD1. The V gene end was trimmed by 2 bases and the J gene end by 8 bases; junction bases not matched to a gene: 8. The CDR3 runs to 15 residues. Germline V gene lookup returns CDR1 MNHEY and CDR2 SMNVEV (reference sequence). The CDR3 sequence: CASSLIGDRGDEQFF. DNA of the CDR3: TGTGCCAGCAGTTTAATTGGAGACAGGGGTGATGAGCAGTTCTTC.

This rearrangement joins TRBV7-6 to TRBJ2-1, with no clear D. The CDR3 contains 12 residues. Germline CDR1 and CDR2: SGHVS and FNYEAQ. V shed 3 bases and J shed 8 bases, with 8 bases lying between them. CDR3 sequence: CASSLASDEQFF. For the CDR3, the DNA is TGTGCCAGCAGCTTGGCGAGCGATGAGCAGTTCTTC.

This clonotype appeared a few times. The rearrangement links TRBV7-6 to TRBJ2-3, with TRBD2 as a possible D gene (5 bases). Trimming removed 5 bases from V and 13 bases from J, with 19 bases in between. This CDR3 comprises 13 residues. CDR1 is SGHVS and CDR2 is FNYEAQ in the germline V gene. CDR3 in DNA: TGTGCCAGCAGCGCCACAGCGGCCGATCCAGAGTATTTT. Its protein is CASSATAADPEYF. The full variable domain, with the rest looked up from reference TRBV7-6 and TRBJ2-3, is GAGVSQSPRYKVTKRGQDVALRCDPISGHVSLYWYRQALGQGPEFLTYFNYEAQQDKSGLPNDRFSAERPEGSISTLTIQRTEQRDSAMYRCASSATAADPEYFGPGTRLTVL.

This chain links TRBV2 with TRBJ1-1, with D unresolved. The CDR3 runs to 15 residues. Deletions cut 3 bases from V and 5 bases from J, with 16 bases between. Per germline, CDR1 SNHLY and CDR2 FYNNEI. In DNA form, the CDR3 reads TGTGCCAGCAGTGAGGTGTTGAGGAGGACTACTGAAGCTTTCTTT. Amino acids: CASSEVLRRTTEAFF.

This clonotype came up a few times. The V gene is TRBV20-1, the J gene TRBJ2-7, with TRBD2 matching 9 bases. CDR1 and CDR2 from the germline V gene are DFQATT and SNEGSKA (reference sequence). The CDR3 covers 13 residues. Trimming cost V 6 bases and J 0 bases; bases outside gene matches: 3. CDR3 loop: CSASGGHSYEQYV. The CDR3 DNA sequence: TGCAGTGCAAGCGGGGGGCACTCCTACGAGCAGTACGTC.

V is TRBV7-9 and J is TRBJ2-2, with TRBD2 identical over 10 bases. The CDR3 length is 15 residues. The V segment lost 1 base and the J segment 8 bases; nucleotides outside the gene matches: 4. From germline, CDR1 is SEHNR and CDR2 FQNEAQ (reference sequence). This chain's CDR3 is CASSLEGLALGELFF. The CDR3 DNA sequence: TGTGCCAGCAGCTTAGAGGGACTAGCGCTTGGGGAGCTGTTTTTT.

This clonotype was observed a handful of times. CDR3: CASSQDSTSASGGQLAKNIQYF. The CDR3 coding sequence is TGTGCCAGCAGCCAAGATAGTACTTCGGCTAGCGGGGGCCAACTAGCCAAAAACATTCAGTACTTC. J is TRBJ2-4 and V is TRBV14, with 10 bases aligning to TRBD2. This CDR3 spans 22 amino acids. The J segment lost 0 bases and the V segment lost 0 bases, leaving 17 bases of the junction unmatched. Germline-derived CDR1 and CDR2 are SGHDN and FVKESK.

This clonotype has only a few counts. The rearrangement links TRBV7-9 to TRBJ1-4; 10 nucleotides line up with TRBD1. V gave up 4 bases and J gave up 0 bases; unmatched junction bases: 11. CDR1 and CDR2 from the germline V gene are SEHNR and FQNEAQ (reference sequence). The CDR3 loop spans 19 amino acids. The CDR3, as DNA: TGTGCCAGCAGCTCTACCCGGGACAGGGGTCTTGCAACTAATGAAAAACTGTTTTTT. It encodes CASSSTRDRGLATNEKLFF.

The gene calls are TRBV6-2 or TRBV6-3 and TRBJ2-1; D possibly corresponds to TRBD2 (6 bases). This CDR3 spans 14 amino acids. V lost 4 bases and J lost 6, with 13 bases in between. Germline V gives CDR1 MNHEY, CDR2 SVGEGT. CDR3 amino acids: CASSSGGVANEQFF. The CDR3 bases are TGTGCCAGCAGTTCTGGCGGGGTAGCCAATGAGCAGTTCTTC.

Ten or more counts support this clonotype. The chain uses TRBV7-2 and TRBJ1-1, with D perhaps matching TRBD1 (5 bases). This CDR3 is 15 amino acids long. The V gene lost 5 bases and the J gene lost 3 bases, with 16 bases spanning the gap. Per the germline V gene, CDR1 is SGHTA and CDR2 is FQGNSA. CDR3 region: CASSDRHSGDTEAFF. CDR3 coding DNA: TGTGCCAGCAGCGACAGACACTCGGGCGACACTGAAGCTTTCTTT.

V usage is TRBV4-1 and J usage is TRBJ1-4, with D unclear. CDR3 length: 15 residues. V was trimmed by 0 bases and J by 5 bases, leaving 10 bases between them. The germline CDR1 and CDR2 sequences are MGHRA and YSYEKL. CDR3 bases: TGCGCCAGCAGCCAAGAAGGACTGCCAAATGAAAAACTGTTTTTT. This translates into CASSQEGLPNEKLFF.

The chain carries TRBV7-3 and TRBJ1-6, with D maybe TRBD1 (5 bases). The CDR3 contains 14 residues. Per the germline V gene, CDR1 is SGHTA and CDR2 is FQGTGA. Between the trimmed V and J ends, which lost 3 bases and 14 bases, there was a span of 17 bases. The CDR3 loop is CASSLRGPIQTLHF. In DNA form, the CDR3 reads TGTGCCAGCAGCTTGAGGGGACCAATTCAGACCCTCCACTTT.

This clonotype was picked up one time. The chain is built from TRBV5-5 and TRBJ2-6; 7 bases fit TRBD2. V shed 4 bases and J 0 bases; nucleotides not matched to a gene: 7. Germline CDR1 reads SGHKS; CDR2 reads YYEKEE (reference sequence). The CDR3 runs to 17 residues. The CDR3 DNA reads TGTGCCAGCAGCCCCTCCGGGGGGATCTCTGGGGCCAACGTCCTGACTTTC. This gives the protein CASSPSGGISGANVLTF.

The rearrangement uses TRBV28 and TRBJ2-3; D gene unclear. From germline, CDR1 is MDHEN and CDR2 SYDVKM. Trimming left V 5 bases short and J 2 bases short, with 14 bases between. This CDR3 is built from 15 residues. As DNA, the CDR3 is TGTGCCAGCAGTCTCGGATTGGGGAACACAGATACGCAGTATTTT. It translates to CASSLGLGNTDTQYF.

Comments on this clonotype: One base away lies a much larger clone, so this may be a sequencing read error. The V gene is TRBV5-3, the J gene TRBJ2-5; 7 bases map to TRBD2. TRBV5-3 is filed as an ORF, its function uncertain. The CDR3 consists of 15 residues. The CDR3 sequence is CASSFVGGVQETQYF. The CDR3 coding sequence is TGTGCCAGCAGCTTTGTGGGAGGGGTCCAAGAGACCCAGTACTTC.